The clone carrying this T cell receptor (beta chain) was picked up a small number of times. Its specificity is not known. This entry belongs to a study of CD8 T cells in ankylosing spondylitis. General study results and limits: In ankylosing spondylitis patients, matched synovial fluid reportedly showed significant enrichment of disease-linked clones. Roughly eight highly homologous variants made up a TCR beta motif that seemed to typify ankylosing spondylitis blood.

From germline, CDR1 is MNHEY and CDR2 SVGAGI. The CDR3 totals 13 residues. V was trimmed by 0 bases and J by 11 bases, leaving 13 bases between them. One entry per CDR3 protein, called by TCRdb with MiXCR from the 5' RACE reads. Of 250,000 to 350,000 distinct CDR3 sequences in the sample, around 8% were seen once. This receptor was obtained from a male donor with ankylosing spondylitis. The chain employs TRBV6-5 and TRBJ1-1; D perhaps matches TRBD1 (6 bases). The sequenced sample consisted of blood, either unsorted or a sorted T cell fraction (not recorded which). CDR3 DNA sequence: TGTGCCAGCAGTTACTCGAGGGGGGCGGCGGCTTTCTTT. As protein: CASSYSRGAAAFF.